One sample yielded the 15 T cell receptor beta chains listed below, sequenced in a study of blood T cells in healthy people across ages. Combining a sample-barcoded 5' primer with a J-beta primer mix, a second PCR ran for 7 to 11 cycles. TCRdb re-analysed the 5' RACE reads in MiXCR, keeping a single row per CDR3 protein. The table has roughly 700,000 distinct CDR3 sequences, more than 40% seen once. Sequencing was carried out using blood. The receptor set was obtained from a woman aged 55-69 years in good health.

The chain is built from TRBV20-1 and TRBJ1-1; 7 nucleotides line up with TRBD1. Per germline, CDR1 DFQATT and CDR2 SNEGSKA (reference sequence). The trim removed 3 bases at V and 5 bases at J, leaving 12 bases unmatched. This CDR3 comprises 15 residues. The CDR3 is CSASINPGQTTEAFF. The CDR3 region has the DNA TGCAGTGCTAGCATTAACCCGGGACAGACAACTGAAGCTTTCTTT.

This clonotype was seen only a few times. The chain has TRBV28 and TRBJ2-4, with 10 nucleotides matching TRBD1. The CDR3 contains 15 residues. From germline, CDR1 is MDHEN and CDR2 SYDVKM. Losses at the gene ends were 8 bases for V and 6 bases for J; bases not matched to a gene: 10. CDR3: CASREWDRGLNIQYF. CDR3 DNA: TGTGCCAGCCGCGAATGGGACAGGGGTTTAAACATTCAGTACTTC. Using reference TRBV28 and TRBJ2-4 for the parts outside the CDR3, the full variable domain is DVKVTQSSRYLVKRTGEKVFLECVQDMDHENMFWYRQDPGLGLRLIYFSYDVKMKEKGDIPEGYSVSREKKERFSLILESASTNQTSMYLCASREWDRGLNIQYFGAGTRLSVL.

Note on this clonotype: Compared with germline, one end of the junction differs, possibly owing to a read error. The rearrangement uses TRBV12-3 or TRBV12-4 and TRBJ1-4; 8 positions agree with TRBD1. The CDR3 length is 15 residues. CDR3: CTSSLVGQGNEKLFF. DNA of the CDR3: TGTACCAGCAGTTTAGTTGGACAGGGAAATGAAAAACTGTTTTTT.

This clonotype was seen more than once but under ten times. The V and J genes are TRBV6-1 and TRBJ2-2; 10 bases fit TRBD1. CDR1 and CDR2 from the germline V gene are MNHNS and SASEGT. J was trimmed by 6 bases and V by 6 bases; bases with no gene match: 4. There are 14 residues in the CDR3. The DNA of the CDR3 is TGTGCCAGCAGAGACAGGGGGCGCGCCGGGGAGCTGTTTTTT. This sequence encodes CASRDRGRAGELFF.

This clonotype was counted between two and nine times. This chain connects TRBV20-1 to TRBJ2-1; 10 bases map to TRBD2. CDR1 is DFQATT and CDR2 is SNEGSKA in the germline V gene (reference sequence). The length of the CDR3 is 16 residues. Unmatched junction bases numbered 10, after V lost 3 bases and J lost 5 bases. The CDR3 DNA sequence: TGCAGTGCTAGCCCCCTATGGGGACTAGCGAACAATGAGCAGTTCTTC. Translation: CSASPLWGLANNEQFF.

V gene TRBV20-1 combines with J gene TRBJ2-1; a weak D match, TRBD2 (5 bases). The germline V gene has CDR1 DFQATT and CDR2 SNEGSKA (reference sequence). CDR3 length: 16 amino acids. Trimming took 4 bases from V and 10 from J, leaving 26 bases between them. CDR3 residues: CSATSSIRRWTYEQFF. The CDR3 nucleotides are TGCAGTGCTACTTCTTCGATACGTAGGTGGACTTACGAGCAGTTCTTC.

DNA of the CDR3: TGCGCCAGCAGCCAAGATGCAGGGGTGCGTGAGCAGTACTTC. Translation gives CASSQDAGVREQYF. This chain connects TRBV4-3 to TRBJ2-5, with D maybe TRBD1 (6 bases). Germline CDR1 is LGHNA and CDR2 is YSLEER. The V and J ends lost 0 bases and 11 bases respectively, with 16 bases between them. The CDR3 has 14 residues.

The chain has TRBV20-1 and TRBJ2-1; D is unclear. This CDR3 has 14 residues. Trimming cost V 5 bases and J 6 bases, with 17 bases left between them. The germline gives CDR1 DFQATT, CDR2 SNEGSKA (reference sequence). The CDR3 loop is CSALGLALGNEQFF. The CDR3 DNA is TGCAGTGCTCTGGGCCTTGCTTTAGGCAATGAGCAGTTCTTC.

J is TRBJ2-2 and V is TRBV28; D gene unclear. Per the germline V gene, CDR1 is MDHEN and CDR2 is SYDVKM. Trimming removed 6 bases at V and 0 bases at J, with 8 bases between. CDR3 length: 14 amino acids. The CDR3 coding sequence is TGTGCCAGCAGCCGTGAAGCGAACACCGGGGAGCTGTTTTTT. Its protein is CASSREANTGELFF. Full variable domain (missing parts from reference TRBV28 and TRBJ2-2): DVKVTQSSRYLVKRTGEKVFLECVQDMDHENMFWYRQDPGLGLRLIYFSYDVKMKEKGDIPEGYSVSREKKERFSLILESASTNQTSMYLCASSREANTGELFFGEGSRLTVL.

The chain uses TRBV28 and TRBJ2-7; TRBD1 is a possible D gene (6 bases). The better agreement between TRBJ2-5 and the DNA end casts doubt on the J call. The CDR3 has 17 amino acids. Germline V gene data show CDR1 as MDHEN and CDR2 as SYDVKM. CDR3 in amino acids: CASSLRWEQGLGGTQYF. The CDR3 coding sequence is TGTGCCAGCAGTTTACGGTGGGAACAGGGTCTTGGTGGGACCCAGTACTTC.

This rearrangement joins TRBV24-1 to TRBJ2-3; unclear D gene. The CDR3 spans 14 residues. Germline V lookup: CDR1 KGHDR, CDR2 SFDVKD. V was clipped by 5 bases and J by 2 bases, with 10 bases between them. The CDR3 region has the DNA TGTGCCACCAGTGGAGAGAAAGTCACAGATACGCAGTATTTT. Encoded protein: CATSGEKVTDTQYF.

This clonotype was seen a handful of times. The rearrangement links TRBV7-2 to TRBJ2-4, with D unresolved. The CDR3 spans 15 residues. The germline CDR1 and CDR2 sequences are SGHTA and FQGNSA. Trimming removed 1 base from V and 0 bases from J, with 7 bases in between. The CDR3 DNA is TGTGCCAGCAGCTTAGGGTGGACAGCCAAAAACATTCAGTACTTC. It translates to CASSLGWTAKNIQYF.

This clonotype has only a few counts. This chain connects TRBV7-2 to TRBJ2-3; 7 nucleotides align to TRBD1. V lost 5 bases, J lost 5 bases, and 10 bases stayed unmatched. The CDR3 has 15 amino acids. CDR1 SGHTA and CDR2 FQGNSA come from the germline V gene. CDR3: CASSLTGTVVDTQYF. The CDR3 region has the DNA TGTGCCAGCAGCCTCACCGGGACAGTGGTAGATACGCAGTATTTT.

This clonotype was found a few times. The chain has TRBV5-1 and TRBJ2-1; D possibly corresponds to TRBD1 (5 bases). Germline lookup yields CDR1 SGHRS and CDR2 YFSETQ. The CDR3 spans 13 residues. The V end lost 7 bases, the J end lost 4 bases, and 12 bases lay between the germline ends. The chain's CDR3 is CASESGSYNEQFF. The CDR3 DNA reads TGCGCCAGCGAGTCAGGGTCTTACAATGAGCAGTTCTTC.

The V call is TRBV10-3, the J call TRBJ1-6; D call uncertain. V was clipped by 4 bases and J by 8 bases, with 15 bases between them. Germline lookup yields CDR1 ENHRY and CDR2 SYGVKD. This CDR3 spans 15 amino acids. The CDR3 nucleotides are TGTGCCATCAGTGTTTCGAGCGGCTCTTATTCACCCCTCCACTTT. This codes for CAISVSSGSYSPLHF.